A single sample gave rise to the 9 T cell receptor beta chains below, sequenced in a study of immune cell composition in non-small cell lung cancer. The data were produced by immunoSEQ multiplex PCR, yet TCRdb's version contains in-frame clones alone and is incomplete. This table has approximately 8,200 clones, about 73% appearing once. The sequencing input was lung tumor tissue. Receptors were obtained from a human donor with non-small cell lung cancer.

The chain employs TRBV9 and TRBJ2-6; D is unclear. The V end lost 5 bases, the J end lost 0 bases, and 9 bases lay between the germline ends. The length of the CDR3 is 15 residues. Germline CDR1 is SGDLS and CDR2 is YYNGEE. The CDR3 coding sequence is TGTGCCAGCAGAAGCCCGGGCTCTGGGGCCAACGTCCTGACTTTC. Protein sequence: CASRSPGSGANVLTF.

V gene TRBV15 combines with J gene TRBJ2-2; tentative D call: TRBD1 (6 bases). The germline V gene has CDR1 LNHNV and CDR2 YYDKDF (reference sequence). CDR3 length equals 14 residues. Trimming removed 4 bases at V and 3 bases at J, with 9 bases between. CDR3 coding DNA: TGTGCCACCAGCACAGGGGCGGACACCGGGGAGCTGTTTTTT. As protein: CATSTGADTGELFF. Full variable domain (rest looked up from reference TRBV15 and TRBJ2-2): DAMVIQNPRYQVTQFGKPVTLSCSQTLNHNVMYWYQQKSSQAPKLLFHYYDKDFNNEADTPDNFQSRRPNTSFCFLDIRSPGLGDTAMYLCATSTGADTGELFFGEGSRLTVL.

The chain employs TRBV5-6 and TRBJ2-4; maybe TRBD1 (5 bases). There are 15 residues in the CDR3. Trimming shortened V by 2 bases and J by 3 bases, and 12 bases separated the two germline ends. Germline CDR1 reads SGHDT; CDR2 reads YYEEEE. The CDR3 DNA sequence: TGTGCCAGCAGCTTCAGGGTCATATACAAAAACATTCAGTACTTC. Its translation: CASSFRVIYKNIQYF. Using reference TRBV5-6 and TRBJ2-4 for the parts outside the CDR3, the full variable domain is DAGVTQSPTHLIKTRGQQVTLRCSPKSGHDTVSWYQQALGQGPQFIFQYYEEEERQRGNFPDRFSGHQFPNYSSELNVNALLLGDSALYLCASSFRVIYKNIQYFGAGTRLSVL.

In DNA form, the CDR3 reads TGTGCCAGCAGCTACGGACAGTGGGACATTCAGTACTTC. It codes for CASSYGQWDIQYF. The rearrangement links TRBV5-4 to TRBJ2-4, with a tentative D call TRBD1 (6 bases). CDR3 length: 13 amino acids. V was shortened by 3 bases and J by 8 bases, with 12 bases between the two germline ends. Germline V gene lookup returns CDR1 SGHNT and CDR2 YYREEE (reference sequence).

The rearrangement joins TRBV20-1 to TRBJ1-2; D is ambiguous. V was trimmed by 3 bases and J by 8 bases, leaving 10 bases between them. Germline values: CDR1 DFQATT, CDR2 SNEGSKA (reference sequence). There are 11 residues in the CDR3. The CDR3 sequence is CSASRGQGYTF. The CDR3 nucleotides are TGCAGTGCTAGCCGAGGGCAAGGCTACACCTTC.

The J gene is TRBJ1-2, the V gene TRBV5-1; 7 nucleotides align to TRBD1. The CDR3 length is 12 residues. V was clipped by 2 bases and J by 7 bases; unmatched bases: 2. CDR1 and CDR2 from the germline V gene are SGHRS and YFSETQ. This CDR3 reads CASSLQGSGYTF. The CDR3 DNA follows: TGCGCCAGCAGCTTACAGGGGTCTGGCTACACCTTC.

The CDR3 DNA follows: TGCAGCGTTGCCCGGGACGGCTCTGGAAACACCATATATTTT. Amino acid sequence: CSVARDGSGNTIYF. The chain joins TRBV29-1 to TRBJ1-3; perhaps TRBD1 as D (5 bases). Trimming took off 4 bases at V and 0 bases at J, with 10 bases between the two ends. Germline V gives CDR1 SQVTM, CDR2 ANQGSEA. The CDR3 runs 14 residues.

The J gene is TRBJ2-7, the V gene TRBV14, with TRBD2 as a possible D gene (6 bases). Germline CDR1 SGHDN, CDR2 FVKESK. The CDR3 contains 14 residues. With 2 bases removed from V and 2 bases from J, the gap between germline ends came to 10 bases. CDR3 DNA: TGTGCCAGCAGCCAACGTCGGAGGGCCTACGAGCAGTACTTC. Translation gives CASSQRRRAYEQYF.

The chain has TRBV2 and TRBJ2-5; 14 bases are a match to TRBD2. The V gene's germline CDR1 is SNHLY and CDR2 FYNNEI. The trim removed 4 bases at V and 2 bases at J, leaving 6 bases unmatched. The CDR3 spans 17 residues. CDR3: CASSGTSGGLMQETQYF. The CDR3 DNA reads TGTGCCAGCAGTGGGACTAGCGGGGGGCTGATGCAAGAGACCCAGTACTTC.